The source of this TCR beta chain is a study of STAT3 mutations in large granular lymphocyte leukemia. On the study more broadly: Roughly half the longitudinally sequenced T-LGLL patients had canonical STAT3 mutations. Regarding the study as a whole: Treatment regimens differed across patients between samplings. At least one immunodominant TCR beta clonotype appeared in every T-cell large granular lymphocyte leukemia patient. In several patients, dominant TCR clone burden exceeded STAT3 mutant burden. In some patients, a small highly pathogenic clone possibly went undetected.

Assay used: immunoSEQ multiplex PCR; TCRdb lists only in-frame clones, some missing. The repertoire has some 27,000 clones, 65% to 80% of them found once; the top ten carry 25% to 35%. In the case of this clone: Antigen unknown.

There are 15 residues in the CDR3. Germline CDR1 and CDR2: KGHSH and LQKENI. V was pared by 3 bases and J by 4 bases, with 15 bases between. The TCR sequence derives from a woman aged 45-65 years with T-cell large granular lymphocyte leukemia. Some clones in this sample may be carry-over from other donors' samples. The sequencing sample was made of peripheral blood mononuclear cells. This rearrangement joins TRBV18 to TRBJ1-2; tentative D call: TRBD1 (6 bases). CDR3 DNA sequence: TGTGCCAGCTCACCGAGGGACAAACCTGGCTATGGCTACACCTTC. Amino acids: CASSPRDKPGYGYTF.